One sample yielded the 2 T cell receptor beta chains listed below, sequenced in a study of CD8+ T cells in alopecia areata. Indicated treatment: oral pan-JAK inhibitor, 5-10 mg twice daily. RNA extraction was followed by reverse transcription into cDNA, which acted as the sequencing template. Some clones are missing from TCRdb's copy, which holds only in-frame ones; the method was immunoSEQ multiplex PCR. The sample contains 80,000 to 100,000 clones, about 40% of which appear only once. The input for sequencing was CD8+ T cells sorted from blood, taken at week 24, from a patient treated with tofacitinib. The source is a human donor with alopecia areata.

The V gene is TRBV15, the J gene TRBJ2-2; D tentatively reads TRBD1 or TRBD2 (5 bases each). V lost 5 bases to trimming and J lost 4 bases, with 17 bases between them. In germline, CDR1 is LNHNV, CDR2 YYDKDF (reference sequence). The CDR3 runs to 16 residues. This CDR3 is CATSHTSTGLTGELFF. CDR3 sequence (DNA): TGTGCCACCAGCCATACCTCAACGGGGCTCACCGGGGAGCTGTTTTTT.

This chain connects TRBV27 to TRBJ1-2; TRBD1 might be the D (5 bases). The V gene lost 5 bases and the J gene lost 8 bases, with 12 bases spanning the gap. This CDR3 contains 12 residues. Germline CDR1 and CDR2: MNHEY and SMNVEV (reference sequence). CDR3 amino acids: CASSTDRAGYTF. The CDR3 nucleotides are TGTGCCAGCAGTACCGACAGAGCAGGCTACACCTTC.